Shown below are 20 T cell receptor beta chains from a single sample sequenced in a study of blood T cell repertoires in COVID-19. The assay was immunoSEQ multiplex PCR, and TCRdb's table has in-frame clones only and misses some. The sample yields under 200,000 clones, less than 90% seen once. The sequenced sample consisted of peripheral blood. The receptor set was obtained from a woman aged 55-70 years with COVID-19, enrolled during active disease.

This clone showed up just a few times. V is TRBV9 and J is TRBJ1-2, with D maybe TRBD1 (6 bases). Per germline, CDR1 SGDLS and CDR2 YYNGEE. CDR3 size: 15 residues. V was cut by 2 bases and J by 4 bases, with 15 bases left in between. CDR3 bases: TGTGCCAGCAGCGTCTTCGGGGGGGCAGGCTATGGCTACACCTTC. It codes for CASSVFGGAGYGYTF.

The chain carries TRBV29-1 and TRBJ1-2; D ambiguous. CDR3 length equals 15 residues. The V gene lost 5 bases and the J gene lost 1 base, with 17 bases spanning the gap. The germline V gene encodes CDR1 SQVTM and CDR2 ANQGSEA. CDR3 DNA sequence: TGCAGCGTTTTTTCCGGGAAAAAGGATAACTATGGCTACACCTTC. Protein product: CSVFSGKKDNYGYTF.

A single count supports this clone. V is TRBV24-1 and J is TRBJ1-5; 10 positions match TRBD1. From germline, CDR1 is KGHDR and CDR2 SFDVKD. This CDR3 has 16 residues. The V gene end was trimmed by 4 bases and the J gene end by 6 bases; junction bases not matched to a gene: 8. CDR3 DNA: TGTGCCACCAGTGACACGGGACAGGGGAGTAGTCAGCCCCAGCATTTT. Its translation: CATSDTGQGSSQPQHF.

The chain uses TRBV7-2 and TRBJ1-5; 7 bases fit TRBD1. The germline V gene encodes CDR1 SGHTA and CDR2 FQGNSA. The CDR3 covers 13 residues. V gave up 1 base and J gave up 6 bases; unmatched junction bases: 0. CDR3 protein: CASSLDRGQPQHF. The CDR3 DNA follows: TGTGCCAGCAGCTTAGACAGGGGTCAGCCCCAGCATTTT.

The rearrangement links TRBV28 to TRBJ2-7, with 7 bases lining up with TRBD2. CDR3 size: 13 residues. V was clipped by 7 bases and J by 5 bases; unmatched bases: 8. CDR1 and CDR2 (germline): MDHEN, SYDVKM. The CDR3 reads CASKEGGPHEQYF. The CDR3 DNA follows: TGTGCCAGCAAGGAGGGAGGGCCCCACGAGCAGTACTTC.

This rearrangement joins TRBV28 to TRBJ1-1; a possible D gene is TRBD1 (6 bases). Germline V gene sequence: CDR1 MDHEN, CDR2 SYDVKM. The length of the CDR3 is 14 residues. V shed 5 bases and J shed 1 base, with 11 bases lying between them. In DNA, the CDR3 is TGTGCCAGCAGTCGACAGGACTCGAACACTGAAGCTTTCTTT. As protein: CASSRQDSNTEAFF.

This clone has only one observation. This chain uses TRBV28 with TRBJ2-7; D call uncertain. The CDR3 contains 12 residues. V was pared by 1 base and J by 4 bases, with 5 bases between. CDR1 is MDHEN, CDR2 SYDVKM, per germline. The CDR3 nucleotides are TGTGCCAGCAGTTTATCCCTTTACGAGCAGTACTTC. Translation gives CASSLSLYEQYF. The variable domain in full, completed from reference TRBV28 and TRBJ2-7, reads DVKVTQSSRYLVKRTGEKVFLECVQDMDHENMFWYRQDPGLGLRLIYFSYDVKMKEKGDIPEGYSVSREKKERFSLILESASTNQTSMYLCASSLSLYEQYFGPGTRLTVT.

The chain employs TRBV7-2 and TRBJ1-5; the match to TRBD1 covers 8 bases. This CDR3 has 15 amino acids. CDR1 SGHTA and CDR2 FQGNSA come from the germline V gene. Losses at the gene ends were 5 bases for V and 1 base for J; bases not matched to a gene: 4. CDR3 sequence (DNA): TGTGCCAGCAGCGACAGGACAGGGAGCAATCAGCCCCAGCATTTT. It is translated as CASSDRTGSNQPQHF. Filled out from reference TRBV7-2 and TRBJ1-5, the complete variable domain reads GAGVSQSPSNKVTEKGKDVELRCDPISGHTALYWYRQSLGQGLEFLIYFQGNSAPDKSGLPSDRFSAERTGGSVSTLTIQRTQQEDSAVYLCASSDRTGSNQPQHFGDGTRLSIL.

J is TRBJ2-7 and V is TRBV5-3, with TRBD2 matching 7 bases. TRBV5-3 is classed as an ORF, of uncertain function. The junction had 6 bases not matched to a gene; V was cut back by 0 bases and J by 3 bases. The CDR3 spans 15 residues. CDR3 amino acids: CARSLDGGGHYEQYF. CDR3 coding DNA: TGTGCCAGAAGCTTGGATGGGGGAGGGCACTACGAGCAGTACTTC.

This clone was detected once. This chain links TRBV7-2 with TRBJ1-4, with D uncertain. The CDR3 has 11 amino acids. CDR1 is SGHTA, CDR2 FQGNSA, per germline. V shed 5 bases and J shed 7 bases, with 5 bases lying between them. Written as DNA, the CDR3 is TGTGCCAGCAGCCAAGCTGAAAAACTGTTTTTT. Amino acids: CASSQAEKLFF.

CDR3 nucleotide sequence: TGTGCCAGCAGCCCCTTTGTATCCTCTGGAAACACCATATATTTT. It translates to CASSPFVSSGNTIYF. The chain employs TRBV7-2 and TRBJ1-3; D is unclear. The germline V gene has CDR1 SGHTA and CDR2 FQGNSA. There are 15 residues in the CDR3. V shed 5 bases and J shed 0 bases, with 11 bases lying between them.

CDR3 in DNA: TGTGCCAGCAGCCCCGGACAGGGGTGGTCACCCCTCCACTTT. This translates into CASSPGQGWSPLHF. The rearrangement links TRBV6-5 to TRBJ1-6, with 9 bases aligning to TRBD1. The CDR3 length is 14 residues. After removal of 6 bases from V and 10 bases from J, the junction contained 7 bases not matched to a gene. The germline CDR1 and CDR2 sequences are MNHEY and SVGAGI.

The chain joins TRBV7-2 to TRBJ1-3; 7 bases match TRBD1. Germline CDR1 and CDR2: SGHTA and FQGNSA. The trim removed 3 bases at V and 0 bases at J, leaving 2 bases unmatched. The CDR3 runs to 15 residues. The CDR3 spells CASSLTGSSGNTIYF. CDR3 DNA: TGTGCCAGCAGCTTGACAGGGAGCTCTGGAAACACCATATATTTT. The variable domain in full, completed from reference TRBV7-2 and TRBJ1-3, reads GAGVSQSPSNKVTEKGKDVELRCDPISGHTALYWYRQSLGQGLEFLIYFQGNSAPDKSGLPSDRFSAERTGGSVSTLTIQRTQQEDSAVYLCASSLTGSSGNTIYFGEGSWLTVV.

The rearrangement links TRBV19 to TRBJ2-3, with 9 positions matching TRBD1. CDR3 size: 16 residues. The V and J ends lost 5 bases and 5 bases, in that order; junction bases with no gene match: 11. Germline V gene data show CDR1 as LNHDA and CDR2 as SQIVND (reference sequence). The CDR3 loop reads CASSQTEQGAGDTQYF. CDR3 DNA: TGTGCCAGTAGTCAGACCGAACAGGGGGCAGGAGATACGCAGTATTTT.

The genes are TRBV9 and TRBJ1-3; 9 nucleotides line up with TRBD1. Losses at the gene ends were 4 bases for V and 3 bases for J; bases not matched to a gene: 11. Germline loops: CDR1 SGDLS, CDR2 YYNGEE. The CDR3 covers 17 residues. Here the CDR3 reads CASSPRGQGDRGNTIYF. CDR3 coding DNA: TGTGCCAGCAGCCCTAGGGGACAGGGAGACCGTGGAAACACCATATATTTT.

The chain joins TRBV9 to TRBJ1-1; D call uncertain. Germline CDR1 reads SGDLS; CDR2 reads YYNGEE. V was trimmed by 0 bases and J by 1 base, leaving 7 bases between them. The CDR3 spans 14 residues. DNA for the CDR3: TGTGCCAGCAGCGTAGTTCCCTCGAACACTGAAGCTTTCTTT. This sequence encodes CASSVVPSNTEAFF.

V and J are TRBV11-3 and TRBJ2-7; TRBD1 matches at 9 bases. The germline V gene encodes CDR1 SGHNT and CDR2 YENEEA. CDR3 size: 16 residues. The V gene end was trimmed by 0 bases and the J gene end by 2 bases; junction bases not matched to a gene: 5. The CDR3 nucleotides read TGTGCCAGCAGCTTAGAGGCGGGACAGGGACCCTACGAGCAGTACTTC. This codes for CASSLEAGQGPYEQYF. Full variable domain (remainder filled in from reference TRBV11-3 and TRBJ2-7): EAGVVQSPRYKIIEKKQPVAFWCNPISGHNTLYWYLQNLGQGPELLIRYENEEAVDDSQLPKDRFSAERLKGVDSTLKIQPAELGDSAVYLCASSLEAGQGPYEQYFGPGTRLTVT.

This clone has just one count. The V and J genes are TRBV5-1 and TRBJ1-6; no reliable D call. The length of the CDR3 is 16 residues. Germline values: CDR1 SGHRS, CDR2 YFSETQ. Trimming stripped 4 bases from V and 0 bases from J, with 11 bases between. The CDR3 loop reads CASSAGRSSYNSPLHF. DNA of the CDR3: TGCGCCAGCAGCGCTGGGAGGAGCTCCTATAATTCACCCCTCCACTTT. The full variable domain, its missing parts supplied by reference TRBV5-1 and TRBJ1-6, is KAGVTQTPRYLIKTRGQQVTLSCSPISGHRSVSWYQQTPGQGLQFLFEYFSETQRNKGNFPGRFSGRQFSNSRSEMNVSTLELGDSALYLCASSAGRSSYNSPLHFGNGTRLTVT.

V is TRBV2 and J is TRBJ1-2; tentatively, D is TRBD1 (6 bases). Trimming took 5 bases from V and 2 from J, leaving 12 bases between them. CDR3 length: 14 residues. The V gene's germline CDR1 is SNHLY and CDR2 FYNNEI. For the CDR3, the DNA is TGTGCCAGCAGTCGGGACACCGTAAACTATGGCTACACCTTC. It yields the protein CASSRDTVNYGYTF.

The chain links TRBV3-1 (or the pseudogene TRBV3-2) to TRBJ2-1, with 8 bases lining up with TRBD2. CDR3 size: 14 residues. The junction had 8 bases not matched to a gene; V was cut back by 4 bases and J by 9 bases. The germline gives CDR1 LGHDT, CDR2 YNNKEL (reference sequence). This CDR3 is CASSPTSGSSEQFF. CDR3 in DNA: TGTGCCAGCAGCCCCACGAGCGGGAGCAGTGAGCAGTTCTTC.